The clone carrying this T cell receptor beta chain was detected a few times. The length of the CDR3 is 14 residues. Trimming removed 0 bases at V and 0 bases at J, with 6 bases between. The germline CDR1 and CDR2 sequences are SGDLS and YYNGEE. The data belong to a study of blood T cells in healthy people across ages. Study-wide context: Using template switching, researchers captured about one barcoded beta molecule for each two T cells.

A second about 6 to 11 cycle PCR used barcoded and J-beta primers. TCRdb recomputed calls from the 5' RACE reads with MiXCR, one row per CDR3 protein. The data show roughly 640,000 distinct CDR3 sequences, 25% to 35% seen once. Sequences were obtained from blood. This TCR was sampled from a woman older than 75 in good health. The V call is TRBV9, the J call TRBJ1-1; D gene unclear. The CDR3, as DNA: TGTGCCAGCAGCGTAGCTACGATGAACACTGAAGCTTTCTTT. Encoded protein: CASSVATMNTEAFF.